The 25 T cell receptor beta chains below all came from one sample that was sequenced in a study of Ad26.COV2.S vaccination and SARS-CoV-2 variants (dated by TCRdb to about 2021). What this sample's treatment or condition label stands for: some 20 received Ad26.COV2.S at low or high dose, single or two shots; about 5 received placebo; per-sample allocation not given. Repertoires of vaccine and placebo recipients were sequenced from samples taken on day 63 after the first injection. Receptor libraries were prepared by the immunoSEQ multiplex PCR assay. The immuneACCESS repertoire file appears here via TCRdb, limited to in-frame rearrangements. These files lack a portion of the clones; in checked studies, under half of the deficit traces to unresolved V genes, and the cause of the others is not known. This sample has about 390,000 clones in its table, and 92% of those were observed once. About 1.7% of the sample goes to the ten largest clones.

The sample was peripheral blood, taken in a trial of Ad26.COV2.S vaccine versus placebo. These receptors all stem from a person between 18 and 65 years old who received the Ad26.COV2.S COVID-19 vaccine or a placebo.

CDR3 in DNA: TGCGCCAGCAGATGGCTAGCGGGGGGGCGAACCACAGATACGCAGTATTTT. Its protein is CASRWLAGGRTTDTQYF. V and J are TRBV5-1 and TRBJ2-3; 12 nucleotides line up with TRBD2. Germline CDR1 and CDR2: SGHRS and YFSETQ. Trimming removed 5 bases from V and 2 bases from J; junction bases left unmatched: 9. This CDR3 is 17 amino acids long.

The chain is built from TRBV6-5 and TRBJ2-7; no reliable D call. The germline CDR1 and CDR2 sequences are MNHEY and SVGAGI. The CDR3 loop spans 14 amino acids. Deletions cut 5 bases from V and 3 bases from J, with 14 bases between. The CDR3 region is CASSRGGPHYEQYF. CDR3 sequence (DNA): TGTGCCAGCAGTCGCGGTGGGCCACACTACGAGCAGTACTTC.

The chain employs TRBV27 and TRBJ2-2, with D hard to call. Trimming left V 3 bases short and J 0 bases short, with 11 bases between. The germline V gene encodes CDR1 MNHEY and CDR2 SMNVEV (reference sequence). CDR3 size: 16 residues. CDR3 sequence (DNA): TGTGCCAGCAGTTTTGCGAGCTTTACGAACACCGGGGAGCTGTTTTTT. Protein sequence: CASSFASFTNTGELFF.

The rearrangement uses TRBV6-5 and TRBJ2-3; 7 positions agree with TRBD1. Unmatched junction bases numbered 6, after V lost 5 bases and J lost 4 bases. The CDR3 runs to 14 residues. In germline, CDR1 is MNHEY, CDR2 SVGAGI. The CDR3 DNA reads TGTGCCAGCAGTCTCCGACAGGGATCAGATACGCAGTATTTT. It is translated as CASSLRQGSDTQYF.

The rearrangement links TRBV5-1 to TRBJ2-7, with TRBD1 identical over 8 bases. The germline CDR1 and CDR2 sequences are SGHRS and YFSETQ. The CDR3 has 16 residues. J was trimmed by 2 bases and V by 4 bases; bases with no gene match: 11. In DNA, the CDR3 is TGCGCCAGCAGCCGAGACGACAGGGGAGCAACCTACGAGCAGTACTTC. It yields the protein CASSRDDRGATYEQYF.

The rearrangement links TRBV21-1 to TRBJ2-1; the table's D call of TRBD1 was not tested on the DNA. TRBV21-1 is an annotated pseudogene. This CDR3 region has 18 residues. This CDR3 is CASSQRDKGVTVYNEQFF. As DNA, the CDR3 is TGTGCCAGCAGCCAGAGGGACAAGGGGGTGACAGTCTACAATGAGCAGTTCTTC.

The chain has TRBV7-2 and TRBJ2-3, with TRBD2 matching 14 bases. The germline CDR1 and CDR2 sequences are SGHTA and FQGNSA. The ends lost 5 bases at V and 8 bases at J; junction bases unmatched: 9. The CDR3 extends over 16 amino acids. CDR3: CASSPSGLAGGATQYF. CDR3 bases: TGTGCCAGCAGCCCGTCCGGACTAGCGGGGGGTGCTACGCAGTATTTT.

This chain joins TRBV6-2 or TRBV6-3 and TRBJ2-7; D gene unclear. CDR1 MNHEY and CDR2 SVGEGT come from the germline V gene. V lost 3 bases to trimming and J lost 4 bases, with 10 bases between them. The CDR3 has 13 amino acids. CDR3 in amino acids: CASSYQYGYEQYF. CDR3 DNA sequence: TGTGCCAGCAGTTATCAATACGGATACGAGCAGTACTTC.

J is TRBJ2-1 and V is TRBV9; 8 bases line up with TRBD2. V lost 7 bases and J lost 7; bases outside the gene matches: 16. This CDR3 has 16 residues. Germline assignment: CDR1 SGDLS and CDR2 YYNGEE. The CDR3 here is CASSFPGGGTSNEQFF. As DNA, the CDR3 is TGTGCCAGCTCCTTCCCGGGGGGGGGCACTTCGAATGAGCAGTTCTTC.

The chain employs TRBV19 and TRBJ1-2, with 8 positions matching TRBD1. Germline-derived CDR1 and CDR2 are LNHDA and SQIVND (reference sequence). The CDR3 runs to 14 residues. V was pared by 5 bases and J by 4 bases, with 6 bases of the junction left unmatched. CDR3 residues: CASSPLQGAYGYTF. The CDR3, as DNA: TGTGCCAGTAGTCCTCTTCAGGGGGCCTATGGCTACACCTTC.

As regards this clone: Other DNA sequences within the sample encode an identical CDR3. The chain is built from TRBV5-1 and TRBJ1-2; unclear D gene. The V end lost 4 bases, the J end lost 0 bases, and 7 bases lay between the germline ends. Germline-derived CDR1 and CDR2 are SGHRS and YFSETQ. This CDR3 is built from 13 residues. The CDR3, as DNA: TGCGCCAGCAGCCTCCGGACTAACTATGGCTACACCTTC. This gives the protein CASSLRTNYGYTF.

This clone was recorded a few times. V usage is TRBV6-1 and J usage is TRBJ2-6; D call uncertain. CDR3 length equals 15 residues. Germline V CDR1 and CDR2: MNHNS, SASEGT. Trimming removed 1 base from V and 0 bases from J, with 4 bases in between. The CDR3 is CASSEGGSGANVLTF. In DNA, the CDR3 is TGTGCCAGCAGTGAAGGGGGCTCTGGGGCCAACGTCCTGACTTTC.

The gene calls are TRBV5-6 and TRBJ2-1; TRBD1 matches at 7 bases. This CDR3 contains 14 residues. CDR1 and CDR2 (germline): SGHDT, YYEEEE. The J segment lost 5 bases and the V segment lost 2 bases, leaving 4 bases of the junction unmatched. CDR3 sequence: CASSFGTEHNEQFF. The CDR3 bases are TGTGCCAGCAGCTTTGGGACAGAACACAATGAGCAGTTCTTC. The complete variable domain, with remaining parts taken from reference TRBV5-6 and TRBJ2-1, reads DAGVTQSPTHLIKTRGQQVTLRCSPKSGHDTVSWYQQALGQGPQFIFQYYEEEERQRGNFPDRFSGHQFPNYSSELNVNALLLGDSALYLCASSFGTEHNEQFFGPGTRLTVL.

The chain is built from TRBV24-1 and TRBJ1-3, with 7 positions matching TRBD1. The V gene end was trimmed by 6 bases and the J gene end by 10 bases; junction bases not matched to a gene: 41. CDR1 is KGHDR, CDR2 SFDVKD, per germline. CDR3 length: 24 residues. DNA of the CDR3: TGTGCCACCAGTAGAAAGACCCACAAAATAGGGACAGATTCGGAAACAGATTCGGTAGGTACCATATATTTT. This codes for CATSRKTHKIGTDSETDSVGTIYF.

This clone has a single count. The chain links TRBV24-1 to TRBJ2-5, with D perhaps matching TRBD2 (7 bases). Germline V gene lookup returns CDR1 KGHDR and CDR2 SFDVKD. CDR3 length: 16 amino acids. Trimming cost V 2 bases and J 0 bases, with 12 bases left between them. The CDR3 bases are TGTGCCACCAGTGATTCCGGGGGGCCGGACCAAGAGACCCAGTACTTC. This gives the protein CATSDSGGPDQETQYF.

The CDR3 DNA reads as TGTGCCAGCAGTTTAGCCGGGTATGGCTACACCTTC. Residues: CASSLAGYGYTF. The chain links TRBV28 to TRBJ1-2; D is undetermined. Per the germline V gene, CDR1 is MDHEN and CDR2 is SYDVKM. Between the trimmed V and J ends, which lost 2 bases and 5 bases, there was a span of 6 bases. The length of the CDR3 is 12 residues.

The rearrangement joins TRBV6-5 to TRBJ1-1; weak D call: TRBD1 (6 bases). Trimming removed 6 bases from V and 4 bases from J, with 12 bases in between. Germline lookup yields CDR1 MNHEY and CDR2 SVGAGI. The CDR3 spans 13 residues. CDR3 sequence: CASSHRGSTEAFF. The CDR3 DNA reads as TGTGCCAGCAGCCATAGGGGGAGCACTGAAGCTTTCTTT.

This clone came up once. V and J are TRBV7-9 and TRBJ2-2, with TRBD1 matching over 8 bases. The CDR3 is made up of 15 amino acids. Germline V gives CDR1 SEHNR, CDR2 FQNEAQ (reference sequence). V lost 5 bases, J lost 8 bases, and 10 bases stayed unmatched. The CDR3 here is CASSQRTGRMGELFF. CDR3 nucleotides: TGTGCCAGCAGCCAAAGGACAGGGCGTATGGGGGAGCTGTTTTTT.

The V call is TRBV18, the J call TRBJ2-3; D unclear. CDR1 and CDR2 from the germline V gene are KGHSH and LQKENI. The CDR3 has 14 residues. Trimming removed 3 bases at V and 0 bases at J, with 7 bases between. The CDR3 spells CASSPSSSTDTQYF. The CDR3 nucleotides read TGTGCCAGCTCACCCTCCTCTAGCACAGATACGCAGTATTTT.

This clone was recorded only once. The chain links TRBV10-1 to TRBJ1-2, with D unresolved. Germline CDR1 WNHNN, CDR2 SYGVQD (reference sequence). This CDR3 spans 17 amino acids. Trimming left V 6 bases short and J 3 bases short, with 23 bases between. CDR3 coding DNA: TGCGCCAGCAGCCCAATGCCCCGACTAGGTGAACACTATGGCTACACCTTC. It translates to CASSPMPRLGEHYGYTF.

The chain links TRBV29-1 to TRBJ1-2; the match to TRBD1 covers 7 bases. Germline V CDR1 and CDR2: SQVTM, ANQGSEA. V gave up 5 bases and J gave up 8 bases; unmatched junction bases: 11. The CDR3 is 13 amino acids. CDR3 nucleotide sequence: TGCAGCGTTATCCAGGGGGAGGGGTGGGGCTACACCTTC. This gives the protein CSVIQGEGWGYTF.

This clone turned up a few times. The chain couples TRBV6-2 or TRBV6-3 to TRBJ2-7; D is unresolved. The V end lost 2 bases, the J end lost 7 bases, and 12 bases lay between the germline ends. The CDR3 covers 13 residues. Germline CDR1 MNHEY, CDR2 SVGEGT. This chain's CDR3 is CASSYPSQWEQYF. CDR3 nucleotide sequence: TGTGCCAGCAGTTACCCCTCTCAGTGGGAGCAGTACTTC.

This chain uses TRBV6-5 with TRBJ2-3, with 7 positions matching TRBD2. This CDR3 region has 13 residues. The germline CDR1 and CDR2 sequences are MNHEY and SVGAGI. V was clipped by 6 bases and J by 5 bases; unmatched bases: 5. CDR3 DNA sequence: TGTGCCAGCAGCGCCGGGGGGATAGATACGCAGTATTTT. Its protein is CASSAGGIDTQYF.

The rearrangement joins TRBV12-5 to TRBJ2-7; TRBD2 might be the D (6 bases). V lost 1 base, J lost 4 bases, and 14 bases lay in between. The CDR3 has 15 amino acids. CDR1 is LGHNT, CDR2 FRNRAP, per germline. The CDR3 reads CASGLGTGLIYEQYF. Written as DNA, the CDR3 is TGTGCTAGTGGTTTGGGGACGGGACTGATATACGAGCAGTACTTC.

This clone was found a few times. The V call is TRBV4-3, the J call TRBJ2-2, with a weak D call TRBD1 (6 bases). Germline CDR1 reads LGHNA; CDR2 reads YSLEER. The length of the CDR3 is 21 residues. The germline V and J ends were trimmed by 4 bases and 2 bases, with 29 bases remaining between them. The CDR3 coding sequence is TGCGCCAGCAGCCTAACAAGAGGCGGCCGAACAGGGTCTCGAAACACCGGGGAGCTGTTTTTT. This gives the protein CASSLTRGGRTGSRNTGELFF.